These 32 T cell receptor beta chains were sequenced from one sample in a study of control samples from healthy donors and cancer patients. The method was immunoSEQ multiplex PCR; TCRdb's version includes in-frame clones alone and lacks a portion of them. The data hold some 170,000 clones, with nearly 96% observed a single time. Sequencing was performed on blood. The source is a woman in her twenties or thirties in good health.

This rearrangement joins TRBV18 to TRBJ2-7, with 10 bases aligning to TRBD2. This CDR3 has 16 residues. Unmatched junction bases numbered 7, after V lost 3 bases and J lost 2 bases. The germline CDR1 and CDR2 sequences are KGHSH and LQKENI. CDR3 DNA sequence: TGTGCCAGCTCACCTGGGACTAGCGCTTCGACCTACGAGCAGTACTTC. It translates to CASSPGTSASTYEQYF.

The chain uses TRBV19 and TRBJ1-6; no clear D gene. Germline loops: CDR1 LNHDA, CDR2 SQIVND (reference sequence). Between the trimmed V and J ends, which lost 3 bases and 7 bases, there was a span of 16 bases. This CDR3 comprises 16 residues. CDR3 nucleotides: TGTGCCAGTAGTATGGTCGGACCGGCGGCGAATTCACCCCTCCACTTT. This codes for CASSMVGPAANSPLHF.

The chain combines TRBV28 with TRBJ2-7; either TRBD1 or TRBD2 may fit D (5 bases each). V lost 6 bases and J 4 bases, leaving 16 bases between the germline ends. CDR1 and CDR2 from the germline V gene are MDHEN and SYDVKM. The CDR3 contains 14 residues. Here the CDR3 DNA reads TGTGCCAGCAGATCACCGGGACGGTTGTACGAGCAGTACTTC. Amino acids: CASRSPGRLYEQYF.

The gene calls are TRBV14 and TRBJ1-3, with 9 bases lining up with TRBD1. The CDR3 runs to 15 residues. The germline V gene has CDR1 SGHDN and CDR2 FVKESK. Trimming removed 4 bases from V and 4 bases from J; junction bases left unmatched: 5. DNA of the CDR3: TGTGCCAGCAGCCCTCAGGACAGGGGCGGAAACACCATATATTTT. It specifies CASSPQDRGGNTIYF.

The chain combines TRBV30 with TRBJ1-2; 8 nucleotides align to TRBD1. CDR1 is GTSNPN and CDR2 is SVGIG in the germline V gene (reference sequence). V lost 2 bases, J lost 7 bases, and 9 bases stayed unmatched. This CDR3 spans 14 amino acids. CDR3 bases: TGTGCCTGGAGTACCGACAGGGGATTGTTTGGCTACACCTTC. Residues: CAWSTDRGLFGYTF.

The J gene is TRBJ2-1, the V gene TRBV5-4; 7 bases agree with TRBD2. CDR3 length: 14 amino acids. Germline CDR1 and CDR2: SGHNT and YYREEE (reference sequence). Trimming removed 1 base from V and 7 bases from J; junction bases left unmatched: 5. In DNA form, the CDR3 reads TGTGCCAGCAGCTTGTGGCAGGGAGGGAATGAGCAGTTCTTC. Residues: CASSLWQGGNEQFF.

This CDR3 reads CAWSVGIGPYEQYF. The CDR3 DNA follows: TGTGCCTGGAGCGTAGGTATCGGGCCCTACGAGCAGTACTTC. The chain couples TRBV30 to TRBJ2-7; D unclear. Trimming left V 3 bases short and J 2 bases short, with 14 bases between. Germline assignment: CDR1 GTSNPN and CDR2 SVGIG (reference sequence). The CDR3 totals 14 residues.

The V and J genes are TRBV2 and TRBJ1-6; D is uncertain. Germline CDR1 reads SNHLY; CDR2 reads FYNNEI. The CDR3 is 14 residues long. V lost 5 bases and J 8 bases, leaving 13 bases between the germline ends. Here the CDR3 reads CASSPHAVDSPLHF. CDR3 nucleotides: TGTGCCAGCAGTCCTCATGCTGTGGATTCACCCCTCCACTTT.

This chain links TRBV6-5 with TRBJ2-3, with a weak D call TRBD1 (5 bases). V dropped 5 bases and J dropped 5 bases, with 17 bases sitting between them. Germline CDR1 reads MNHEY; CDR2 reads SVGAGI. The CDR3 totals 15 residues. CDR3 protein: CASSPRTPEQDTQYF. CDR3 nucleotide sequence: TGTGCCAGCAGTCCGCGGACACCCGAGCAAGATACGCAGTATTTT.

V is TRBV2 and J is TRBJ1-2; D remains ambiguous. The CDR3 length is 13 residues. V was trimmed by 2 bases and J by 8 bases, leaving 12 bases between them. Germline V gives CDR1 SNHLY, CDR2 FYNNEI. DNA for the CDR3: TGTGCCAGCAGTGAACTCCCCATGGGAGGCTACACCTTC. Protein sequence: CASSELPMGGYTF.

The rearrangement links TRBV7-8 to TRBJ2-2, with a weak D call TRBD2 (5 bases). V dropped 7 bases and J dropped 2 bases, with 14 bases sitting between them. Germline loops: CDR1 SGHVS, CDR2 FQNEAQ. The CDR3 has 15 amino acids. The CDR3 nucleotides are TGTGCCAGCAACTGGTACGGGGATAACACCGGGGAGCTGTTTTTT. Encoded protein: CASNWYGDNTGELFF.

This chain connects TRBV3-1 (or the pseudogene TRBV3-2) to TRBJ1-2; D is unclear. Germline CDR1 is LGHDT and CDR2 is YNNKEL (reference sequence). The CDR3 contains 11 residues. Trimming left V 2 bases short and J 11 bases short, with 9 bases between. In nucleotides, the CDR3 is TGTGCCAGCAGCCAATTATGGGGATACACCTTC. It yields the protein CASSQLWGYTF.

The genes are TRBV7-2 and TRBJ1-4; 8 bases are a match to TRBD1. CDR1 and CDR2 (germline): SGHTA, FQGNSA. V lost 3 bases, J lost 5 bases, and 2 bases stayed unmatched. This CDR3 is built from 14 residues. The CDR3 sequence: CASSFDRGNEKLFF. CDR3 coding DNA: TGTGCCAGCAGCTTCGACAGGGGAAATGAAAAACTGTTTTTT.

The V gene is TRBV28, the J gene TRBJ2-1; the match to TRBD1 covers 7 bases. The V segment lost 8 bases and the J segment 7 bases; nucleotides outside the gene matches: 8. The germline V gene encodes CDR1 MDHEN and CDR2 SYDVKM. The CDR3 covers 13 residues. In nucleotides, the CDR3 is TGTGCCAGCTCTCGGACAGGCTCGAATGAGCAGTTCTTC. Translating it yields CASSRTGSNEQFF. Full variable domain (missing parts from reference TRBV28 and TRBJ2-1): DVKVTQSSRYLVKRTGEKVFLECVQDMDHENMFWYRQDPGLGLRLIYFSYDVKMKEKGDIPEGYSVSREKKERFSLILESASTNQTSMYLCASSRTGSNEQFFGPGTRLTVL.

The CDR3 is CSSFSGLYNSPLHF. CDR3 bases: TGCAGCTCTTTTTCGGGACTCTATAATTCACCCCTCCACTTT. This chain joins TRBV29-1 and TRBJ1-6; maybe TRBD1 (5 bases). There are 14 residues in the CDR3. CDR1 and CDR2 from the germline V gene are SQVTM and ANQGSEA. V gave up 8 bases and J gave up 3 bases, with 14 bases separating them.

CDR3: CASETGAGGLYEQYF. The CDR3, as DNA: TGCGCCAGCGAGACGGGCGCGGGAGGGCTCTACGAGCAGTACTTC. The V call is TRBV5-1, the J call TRBJ2-7; 9 nucleotides agree with TRBD2. Germline lookup yields CDR1 SGHRS and CDR2 YFSETQ. The CDR3 has 15 residues. With 7 bases clipped from V and 3 bases from J, the junction kept 11 bases outside the gene matches.

The chain couples TRBV2 to TRBJ2-2; the match to TRBD2 covers 9 bases. The length of the CDR3 is 15 residues. CDR1 and CDR2 from the germline V gene are SNHLY and FYNNEI. V trimming: 3 bases; J trimming: 7 bases; junction bases outside the gene matches: 6. CDR3 DNA: TGTGCCAGCAGTGAGCTAGCGGGATCGAACGGGGAGCTGTTTTTT. It codes for CASSELAGSNGELFF. The full variable domain, its missing parts supplied by reference TRBV2 and TRBJ2-2, is EPEVTQTPSHQVTQMGQEVILRCVPISNHLYFYWYRQILGQKVEFLVSFYNNEISEKSEIFDDQFSVERPDGSNFTLKIRSTKLEDSAMYFCASSELAGSNGELFFGEGSRLTVL.

This clone is labeled medium-sized. This rearrangement joins TRBV7-8 to TRBJ1-1; D is unresolved. Germline V CDR1 and CDR2: SGHVS, FQNEAQ. V was cut by 4 bases and J by 4 bases, with 16 bases left in between. The CDR3 totals 15 residues. The CDR3 here is CASSSATSLGTEAFF. The DNA of the CDR3 is TGTGCCAGCAGCTCCGCAACCAGTTTGGGCACTGAAGCTTTCTTT.

V usage is TRBV10-3 and J usage is TRBJ2-3; 8 positions match TRBD2. Per the germline V gene, CDR1 is ENHRY and CDR2 is SYGVKD. There are 16 residues in the CDR3. J was trimmed by 5 bases and V by 3 bases; bases with no gene match: 10. CDR3 region: CAISDSAGGRGDTQYF. In DNA, the CDR3 is TGTGCCATCAGTGACTCCGCGGGGGGCCGGGGAGATACGCAGTATTTT.

The CDR3 protein is CASSLTGTGFGNEQFF. CDR3 bases: TGTGCCAGCAGCTTAACCGGGACAGGGTTCGGCAATGAGCAGTTCTTC. The genes are TRBV7-3 and TRBJ2-1, with 9 bases fitting TRBD1. This CDR3 region has 16 residues. V shed 0 bases, J shed 6 bases, and the junction held 6 bases outside the gene matches. Germline assignment: CDR1 SGHTA and CDR2 FQGTGA.

This sequence joins TRBV3-1 (or the pseudogene TRBV3-2) and TRBJ2-1; 13 bases align to TRBD2. Looked up from germline, CDR1 is LGHDT and CDR2 is YNNKEL (reference sequence). Trimming removed 5 bases from V and 2 bases from J; junction bases left unmatched: 6. The CDR3 is 17 amino acids. CDR3 bases: TGTGCCAGCAGCGATCAGGGACTAGCGGGGACCTACAATGAGCAGTTCTTC. It translates to CASSDQGLAGTYNEQFF.

The J gene is TRBJ2-4, the V gene TRBV5-4, with a weak D call TRBD2 (5 bases). Germline V gene lookup returns CDR1 SGHNT and CDR2 YYREEE (reference sequence). The V and J ends lost 0 bases and 8 bases respectively, with 9 bases between them. This CDR3 is 13 amino acids long. The CDR3, as DNA: TGTGCCAGCAGCTTGGCTCAGAGGGACATTCAGTACTTC. It is translated as CASSLAQRDIQYF.

The chain is built from TRBV12-3 or TRBV12-4 and TRBJ2-3, with D unresolved. V lost 1 base to trimming and J lost 7 bases, with 3 bases between them. The CDR3 length is 11 residues. The CDR3 DNA reads TGTGCCAGCAGTTTAGATCATACGCAGTATTTT. Amino acid sequence: CASSLDHTQYF.

The genes are TRBV5-1 and TRBJ2-5; TRBD2 matches 9 bases. The CDR3 is made up of 17 amino acids. The germline V gene encodes CDR1 SGHRS and CDR2 YFSETQ. V lost 4 bases and J lost 5; bases outside the gene matches: 15. This CDR3 reads CASSPGPGLAARETQYF. The CDR3 region has the DNA TGCGCCAGCAGCCCCGGACCGGGACTAGCAGCTAGGGAGACCCAGTACTTC. The full variable domain, with the rest looked up from reference TRBV5-1 and TRBJ2-5, is KAGVTQTPRYLIKTRGQQVTLSCSPISGHRSVSWYQQTPGQGLQFLFEYFSETQRNKGNFPGRFSGRQFSNSRSEMNVSTLELGDSALYLCASSPGPGLAARETQYFGPGTRLLVL.

The chain couples TRBV18 to TRBJ1-5; D call uncertain. The CDR3 runs 15 residues. Germline V lookup: CDR1 KGHSH, CDR2 LQKENI. Trimming removed 3 bases from V and 2 bases from J, with 11 bases in between. The CDR3 DNA reads as TGTGCCAGCTCACCCGGACCGCTGGGCAATCAGCCCCAGCATTTT. Its protein product is CASSPGPLGNQPQHF.

The V call is TRBV7-9, the J call TRBJ1-5; no reliable D call. Deletions cut 3 bases from V and 0 bases from J, with 6 bases between. The CDR3 totals 14 residues. CDR1 and CDR2 from the germline V gene are SEHNR and FQNEAQ (reference sequence). CDR3 sequence (DNA): TGTGCCAGCAGCTTGGGCCATAGCAATCAGCCCCAGCATTTT. Translating gives CASSLGHSNQPQHF.

The chain joins TRBV2 to TRBJ1-6; D not resolved. The V end lost 7 bases, the J end lost 9 bases, and 13 bases lay between the germline ends. The V gene's germline CDR1 is SNHLY and CDR2 FYNNEI. This CDR3 is built from 13 residues. In nucleotides, the CDR3 is TGTGCCAGCACCCAGATCAAAAGTTCACCCCTCCACTTT. This sequence encodes CASTQIKSSPLHF.

The V gene is TRBV2, the J gene TRBJ1-2; tentatively, D is TRBD1 (6 bases). The CDR3 consists of 15 residues. The germline CDR1 and CDR2 sequences are SNHLY and FYNNEI. The V gene lost 3 bases and the J gene lost 8 bases, with 19 bases spanning the gap. CDR3 amino acids: CASSEVRQGPRGYTF. CDR3 nucleotide sequence: TGTGCCAGCAGTGAGGTTCGGCAGGGGCCGAGGGGCTACACCTTC.

This clone came up once. This chain uses TRBV29-1 with TRBJ2-7, with 9 positions matching TRBD1. J lost 5 bases, V lost 4 bases, and 6 bases had no gene match. Per the germline V gene, CDR1 is SQVTM and CDR2 is ANQGSEA. There are 13 residues in the CDR3. CDR3 sequence (DNA): TGCAGCGTTGCCGGGACAGGGAGTCACGAGCAGTACTTC. This encodes CSVAGTGSHEQYF.

The chain carries TRBV3-1 (or the pseudogene TRBV3-2) and TRBJ2-1; TRBD2 matches 12 bases. With 8 bases clipped from V and 4 bases from J, the junction kept 3 bases outside the gene matches. The CDR3 is made up of 14 amino acids. Per the germline V gene, CDR1 is LGHDT and CDR2 is YNNKEL (reference sequence). CDR3 sequence: CASRTSGGYNEQFF. The CDR3 DNA sequence: TGTGCCAGCCGAACTAGCGGGGGGTACAATGAGCAGTTCTTC.

This chain links TRBV25-1 with TRBJ2-7; TRBD2 is a possible D gene (7 bases). The length of the CDR3 is 14 residues. Trimming left V 8 bases short and J 5 bases short, with 19 bases between. CDR1 is MGHDK, CDR2 SYGVNS, per germline. The CDR3: CASSWGGANDEQYF. In DNA form, the CDR3 reads TGTGCCAGCTCATGGGGGGGGGCGAACGACGAGCAGTACTTC.

V and J are TRBV7-6 and TRBJ2-7, with a possible D match to TRBD2 (6 bases). The germline V and J ends were trimmed by 5 bases and 3 bases, with 11 bases remaining between them. Germline values: CDR1 SGHVS, CDR2 FNYEAQ. This CDR3 has 13 residues. The DNA for the CDR3 is TGTGCCAGCAGCCAAACTAGCAGCTACGAGCAGTACTTC. It translates to CASSQTSSYEQYF.